The T cell receptor beta chain described here comes from a study of cytomegalovirus exposure and HLA in healthy donors. Overall study findings and caveats: Most TCR sequences proved rare, with some public TCRs found in many donors. Associated with cytomegalovirus, according to the listing, were 150 to 200 TCR beta chains.

Remarks on this clone: Its matching antigen is unknown.

The assay was immunoSEQ multiplex PCR, and TCRdb's table has in-frame clones only and misses some. The data contain about 82,000 clones, around 92% of them singletons. V was pared by 0 bases and J by 2 bases, with 3 bases of the junction left unmatched. The CDR3 totals 16 residues. Germline lookup yields CDR1 KGHSH and CDR2 LQKENI. The material sequenced was PBMCs. The TCR was taken from a man aged 18 to 30 in good health and CMV-seronegative. The rearrangement joins TRBV18 to TRBJ2-2, with TRBD1 matching 7 bases. This CDR3 is CASSPPGTVNTGELFF. In DNA, the CDR3 is TGTGCCAGCTCACCACCTGGGACAGTTAACACCGGGGAGCTGTTTTTT.